This TCR beta chain was recovered during a study of early T cells in non-severe SARS-CoV-2 infection. Study overall: Chains from this unsorted whole-blood bulk RNA could not be paired.

Findings and caveats of the study: The VDJdb matching leaned toward anti-spike CD8 responses and overlooked private and CD4 specificities.

J gave up 0 bases and V 6 bases, and 4 bases lay outside the gene matches. Germline CDR1 SGDLS, CDR2 YYNGEE. The length of the CDR3 is 14 residues. cDNA molecules, individually, were tagged with unique molecular identifiers. TCRdb processed the 5' RACE reads anew with MiXCR; each CDR3 protein has one entry. This repertoire shows tens of thousands of distinct CDR3 sequences, 10% to 15% found once; its top ten account for about 4.7%. This clonotype has a handful of counts. Antigen: not known. The chain joins TRBV9 to TRBJ1-1, with 8 bases identical to TRBD1. The sequenced sample consisted of whole blood. The TCR was taken from an adult who was a healthcare worker with PCR-confirmed SARS-CoV-2 infection or an uninfected control (not recorded which). The CDR3 region is CASTRTGMNTEAFF. For the CDR3, the DNA is TGTGCCAGCACCCGGACAGGGATGAACACTGAAGCTTTCTTT.